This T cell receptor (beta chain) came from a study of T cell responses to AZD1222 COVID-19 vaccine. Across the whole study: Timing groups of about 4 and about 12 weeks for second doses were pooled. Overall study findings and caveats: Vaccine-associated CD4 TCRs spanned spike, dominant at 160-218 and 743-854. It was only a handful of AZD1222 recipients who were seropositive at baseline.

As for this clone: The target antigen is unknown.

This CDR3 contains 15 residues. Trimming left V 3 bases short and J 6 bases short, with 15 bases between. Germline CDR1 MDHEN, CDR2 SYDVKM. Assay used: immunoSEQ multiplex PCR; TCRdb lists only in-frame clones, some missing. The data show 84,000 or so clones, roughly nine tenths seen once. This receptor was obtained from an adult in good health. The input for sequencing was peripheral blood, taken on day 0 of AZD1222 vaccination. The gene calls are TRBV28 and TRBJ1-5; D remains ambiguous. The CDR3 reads CASSFHTRISQPQHF. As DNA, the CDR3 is TGTGCCAGCAGTTTTCATACCCGTATCTCTCAGCCCCAGCATTTT.